This T cell receptor beta chain was recovered during a study of spatial heterogeneity in lung cancer. Time point defined: blood at routine non-recurrence follow-up after resection. Every TCR cDNA molecule bore its own unique molecular identifier. Using its own MiXCR run on the 5' RACE reads, TCRdb lists one record per CDR3 protein. The table records 35,000 to 50,000 distinct CDR3 sequences, approximately 24% of them present only once. This clonotype was detected ten times or more. The germline V gene has CDR1 DFQATT and CDR2 SNEGSKA (reference sequence). The CDR3 extends over 15 amino acids. Trimming removed 3 bases from V and 5 bases from J; junction bases left unmatched: 11.

This TCR was sampled from a female donor with early-stage non-small cell lung cancer. The source material was PBMCs, sampled at follow-up. The chain combines TRBV20-1 with TRBJ2-5; 8 bases line up with TRBD2. CDR3 bases: TGCAGTGCTAGCCGCCAGCGGGAGTTCGGTGAGACCCAGTACTTC. It encodes CSASRQREFGETQYF.